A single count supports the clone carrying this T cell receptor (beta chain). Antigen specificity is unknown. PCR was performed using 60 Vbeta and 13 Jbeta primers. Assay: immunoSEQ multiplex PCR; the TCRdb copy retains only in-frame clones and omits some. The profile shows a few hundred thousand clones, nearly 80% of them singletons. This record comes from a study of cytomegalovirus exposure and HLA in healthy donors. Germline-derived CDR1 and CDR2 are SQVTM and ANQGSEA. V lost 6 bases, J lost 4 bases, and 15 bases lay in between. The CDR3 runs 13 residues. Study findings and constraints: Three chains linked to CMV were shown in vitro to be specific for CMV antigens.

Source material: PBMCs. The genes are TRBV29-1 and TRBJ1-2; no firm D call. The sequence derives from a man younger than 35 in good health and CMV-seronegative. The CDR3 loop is CSVDYTARYGYTF. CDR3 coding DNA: TGCAGCGTGGATTACACAGCTCGCTATGGCTACACCTTC. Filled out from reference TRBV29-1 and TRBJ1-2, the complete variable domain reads SAVISQKPSRDICQRGTSLTIQCQVDSQVTMMFWYRQQPGQSLTLIATANQGSEATYESGFVIDKFPISRPNLTFSTLTVSNMSPEDSSIYLCSVDYTARYGYTFGSGTRLTVV.